Shown below are 25 T cell receptor beta chains from a single sample sequenced in a study of T cell responses to AZD1222 COVID-19 vaccine. Sequencing was performed with immunoSEQ multiplex PCR; in TCRdb, only in-frame clones are kept and a portion is missing. This sample yields approximately 80,000 clones, of which about 84% are seen a single time; approximately 22% belongs to the top ten. This specimen consisted of peripheral blood, obtained on day 0 of AZD1222 vaccination. The source is an adult in good health.

The chain joins TRBV27 to TRBJ1-2, with D uncertain. CDR1 MNHEY and CDR2 SMNVEV come from the germline V gene (reference sequence). V shed 8 bases and J shed 8 bases, with 24 bases lying between them. This CDR3 is 15 amino acids long. CDR3 in amino acids: CASANPAGGLGGYTF. In DNA form, the CDR3 reads TGTGCCAGCGCTAACCCAGCCGGAGGCTTGGGAGGCTACACCTTC.

The rearrangement joins TRBV2 to TRBJ2-5; 7 nucleotides line up with TRBD1. Germline trimming cut 6 bases from V and 2 bases from J; bases unmatched to any gene: 6. The CDR3 runs 14 residues. The germline V gene has CDR1 SNHLY and CDR2 FYNNEI. The DNA for the CDR3 is TGTGCCAGCAGACACGGGACAGTTCAAGAGACCCAGTACTTC. This gives the protein CASRHGTVQETQYF.

This sequence joins TRBV11-3 and TRBJ1-6, with D possibly being TRBD1 (6 bases). V lost 4 bases to trimming and J lost 7 bases, with 8 bases between them. The CDR3 is 13 amino acids. Germline V gives CDR1 SGHNT, CDR2 YENEEA. The chain's CDR3 is CASSSGANSPLHF. The CDR3 DNA reads as TGTGCCAGCAGCTCGGGGGCAAATTCACCCCTCCACTTT.

The V and J genes are TRBV5-8 and TRBJ2-5; D is unresolved. The V end lost 5 bases, the J end lost 2 bases, and 16 bases lay between the germline ends. The CDR3 covers 15 residues. Germline V lookup: CDR1 SGHTS, CDR2 YDEGEE. The CDR3 protein is CASSSAESVQETQYF. The CDR3 region has the DNA TGTGCCAGCAGTTCTGCGGAGAGCGTTCAAGAGACCCAGTACTTC.

The chain joins TRBV7-9 to TRBJ1-2; D remains ambiguous. This CDR3 region has 12 residues. The V end lost 5 bases, the J end lost 9 bases, and 13 bases lay between the germline ends. Germline V gene data show CDR1 as SEHNR and CDR2 as FQNEAQ (reference sequence). The chain's CDR3 is CASSPLGISYTF. CDR3 nucleotide sequence: TGTGCCAGCAGCCCTTTGGGGATTAGCTACACCTTC.

The chain is built from TRBV21-1 and TRBJ1-1. TRBV21-1 is a pseudogene locus. The CDR3 has 13 amino acids. The CDR3 reads CASSIRGLTEAFF. As DNA, the CDR3 is TGTGCCAGCAGCATCCGAGGCCTCACTGAAGCTTTCTTT.

The chain uses TRBV28 and TRBJ1-2; D is perhaps TRBD1 (5 bases). In germline, CDR1 is MDHEN, CDR2 SYDVKM. V was pared by 2 bases and J by 6 bases, with 13 bases between. The CDR3 spans 14 residues. DNA of the CDR3: TGTGCCAGCAGTTTAGTATCGTCGGGGCATGGCTACACCTTC. It is translated as CASSLVSSGHGYTF.

The rearrangement uses TRBV24-1 and TRBJ2-2; 13 nucleotides line up with TRBD2. The junction had 10 bases not matched to a gene; V was cut back by 4 bases and J by 6 bases. The CDR3 totals 18 residues. Germline V lookup: CDR1 KGHDR, CDR2 SFDVKD. CDR3 nucleotide sequence: TGTGCCACCAGTGAACCCGGGACTAGCGGGGTAGTGGCCGGGGAGCTGTTTTTT. Its protein product is CATSEPGTSGVVAGELFF.

This clone was seen a few times. The genes are TRBV15 and TRBJ2-3; 10 bases fit TRBD1. The germline gives CDR1 LNHNV, CDR2 YYDKDF (reference sequence). V lost 1 base, J lost 3 bases, and 13 bases stayed unmatched. The CDR3 contains 19 residues. The CDR3 DNA is TGTGCCACCAGCAGAGGGGTGGGACCGGGACAGGGGCTGACAGATACGCAGTATTTT. Amino acid sequence: CATSRGVGPGQGLTDTQYF.

The genes are TRBV19 and TRBJ1-1, with 8 bases matching TRBD1. CDR1 is LNHDA, CDR2 SQIVND, per germline (reference sequence). Trimming removed 6 bases from V and 3 bases from J; junction bases left unmatched: 6. There are 14 residues in the CDR3. The CDR3 here is CASRLGQGHTEAFF. The CDR3 DNA follows: TGTGCCAGTAGACTAGGACAGGGTCACACTGAAGCTTTCTTT.

The CDR3 DNA reads TGTGCCAGCAGTTTAGTGGGGATGAATGGCTACACCTTC. This translates into CASSLVGMNGYTF. The V call is TRBV12-3 or TRBV12-4, the J call TRBJ1-2, with no clear D. The V gene lost 1 base and the J gene lost 6 bases, with 9 bases spanning the gap. The CDR3 runs to 13 residues.

The J gene is TRBJ2-1, the V gene TRBV20-1, with 9 bases matching TRBD2. Losses at the gene ends were 5 bases for V and 9 bases for J; bases not matched to a gene: 2. Looked up from germline, CDR1 is DFQATT and CDR2 is SNEGSKA (reference sequence). The CDR3 length is 11 residues. CDR3 sequence: CSAVSGSEQFF. For the CDR3, the DNA is TGCAGTGCTGTTAGCGGGAGTGAGCAGTTCTTC.

This clone is a singleton in its sample. The gene calls are TRBV5-1 and TRBJ2-7; a weak D match, TRBD1 (6 bases). The germline gives CDR1 SGHRS, CDR2 YFSETQ. The CDR3 is made up of 15 amino acids. V gave up 0 bases and J gave up 5 bases, with 15 bases separating them. The CDR3 spells CASSLARGGLHEQYF. CDR3 coding DNA: TGCGCCAGCAGCTTGGCGCGAGGGGGTTTACACGAGCAGTACTTC.

The gene calls are TRBV11-3 and TRBJ2-1; no firm D call. In germline, CDR1 is SGHNT, CDR2 YENEEA. The CDR3 contains 13 residues. V dropped 6 bases and J dropped 4 bases, with 10 bases sitting between them. The CDR3 sequence is CASRDPLYNEQFF. The CDR3 nucleotides read TGTGCCAGCAGGGACCCCCTATACAATGAGCAGTTCTTC. Filled out from reference TRBV11-3 and TRBJ2-1, the complete variable domain reads EAGVVQSPRYKIIEKKQPVAFWCNPISGHNTLYWYLQNLGQGPELLIRYENEEAVDDSQLPKDRFSAERLKGVDSTLKIQPAELGDSAVYLCASRDPLYNEQFFGPGTRLTVL.

The chain couples TRBV12-3 or TRBV12-4 to TRBJ1-2; D gene uncertain. CDR3 length: 13 residues. Trimming left V 3 bases short and J 6 bases short, with 11 bases between. The CDR3 sequence is CASSLMGLDGYTF. For the CDR3, the DNA is TGTGCCAGCAGTTTGATGGGCTTGGATGGCTACACCTTC.

The gene calls are TRBV28 and TRBJ1-5; possibly TRBD1 for D (5 bases). The CDR3 has 13 residues. Germline V gives CDR1 MDHEN, CDR2 SYDVKM. V lost 7 bases to trimming and J lost 8 bases, with 15 bases between them. This CDR3 reads CASTQGLRKPQHF. CDR3 nucleotide sequence: TGTGCCAGCACTCAGGGCCTGAGGAAGCCCCAGCATTTT.

The chain uses TRBV28 and TRBJ1-5, with a weak D call TRBD1 (5 bases). CDR3 length: 15 residues. V was shortened by 5 bases and J by 6 bases, with 17 bases between the two germline ends. CDR1 MDHEN and CDR2 SYDVKM come from the germline V gene. The DNA for the CDR3 is TGTGCCAGCAGTCTCGCCGGGACCAAAAGTCAGCCCCAGCATTTT. Its protein is CASSLAGTKSQPQHF.

On this clone itself: Being one base from a much bigger clone, this may be a read error. The rearrangement uses TRBV19 and TRBJ1-5; weak D call: TRBD1 (6 bases). The V end was cut by 10 bases, the J end by 7 bases, with 14 bases between. Germline V gene data show CDR1 as LNHDA and CDR2 as SQIVND (reference sequence). This CDR3 is built from 12 residues. The CDR3 bases are TGTGCCAATAGGGACAATACCCAGCCCCAGCATTTT. It codes for CANRDNTQPQHF. The full variable domain, completed using reference TRBV19 and TRBJ1-5, is DGGITQSPKYLFRKEGQNVTLSCEQNLNHDAMYWYRQDPGQGLRLIYYSQIVNDFQKGDIAEGYSVSREKKESFPLTVTSAQKNPTAFYLCANRDNTQPQHFGDGTRLSIL.

The V gene is TRBV3-1 (or the pseudogene TRBV3-2), the J gene TRBJ2-3; D uncertain. Germline CDR1 and CDR2: LGHDT and YNNKEL (reference sequence). CDR3 length: 14 amino acids. V was trimmed by 0 bases and J by 7 bases, leaving 11 bases between them. This CDR3 reads CASSQEGLDHTQYF. DNA of the CDR3: TGTGCCAGCAGCCAAGAAGGGCTCGACCATACGCAGTATTTT.

The chain employs TRBV5-1 and TRBJ1-6; 8 bases agree with TRBD1. V was clipped by 0 bases and J by 8 bases; unmatched bases: 7. The CDR3 covers 16 residues. CDR1 is SGHRS and CDR2 is YFSETQ in the germline V gene. The CDR3 bases are TGCGCCAGCAGCTTGGGGCGTGGACAGGGTGATTCACCCCTCCACTTT. This gives the protein CASSLGRGQGDSPLHF. Together with reference TRBV5-1 and TRBJ1-6, the CDR3 gives the full variable domain: KAGVTQTPRYLIKTRGQQVTLSCSPISGHRSVSWYQQTPGQGLQFLFEYFSETQRNKGNFPGRFSGRQFSNSRSEMNVSTLELGDSALYLCASSLGRGQGDSPLHFGNGTRLTVT.

This chain uses TRBV10-2 with TRBJ2-7; TRBD1 agrees at 9 bases. The CDR3 consists of 14 residues. Germline assignment: CDR1 WSHSY and CDR2 SAAADI. Losses at the gene ends were 8 bases for V and 0 bases for J; bases not matched to a gene: 5. The CDR3 bases are TGCGCCAGCGGAGGGACAGGGAACTCCTACGAGCAGTACTTC. Its translation: CASGGTGNSYEQYF.

V usage is TRBV5-4 and J usage is TRBJ2-7; no clear D gene. Trimming took off 0 bases at V and 0 bases at J, with 7 bases between the two ends. Germline V lookup: CDR1 SGHNT, CDR2 YYREEE (reference sequence). The CDR3 is 14 residues long. The CDR3 protein is CASSLALSSYEQYF. Written as DNA, the CDR3 is TGTGCCAGCAGCTTGGCCTTGAGCTCCTACGAGCAGTACTTC. Filled out from reference TRBV5-4 and TRBJ2-7, the complete variable domain reads ETGVTQSPTHLIKTRGQQVTLRCSSQSGHNTVSWYQQALGQGPQFIFQYYREEENGRGNFPPRFSGLQFPNYSSELNVNALELDDSALYLCASSLALSSYEQYFGPGTRLTVT.

The rearrangement uses TRBV5-1 and TRBJ2-2; 10 bases agree with TRBD2. From germline, CDR1 is SGHRS and CDR2 YFSETQ. CDR3 length equals 18 residues. V lost 0 bases and J lost 3; bases outside the gene matches: 8. For the CDR3, the DNA is TGCGCCAGCAGCTTGGGGAAACGAGCGGGAGGGGACACCGGGGAGCTGTTTTTT. Amino acid sequence: CASSLGKRAGGDTGELFF.

This CDR3 reads CASATGGPGELFF. CDR3 sequence (DNA): TGTGCCAGCGCGACAGGGGGCCCCGGGGAGCTGTTTTTT. The chain carries TRBV6-5 and TRBJ2-2; 10 nucleotides agree with TRBD1. The V and J ends lost 8 bases and 6 bases, in that order; junction bases with no gene match: 3. The CDR3 runs to 13 residues. The germline gives CDR1 MNHEY, CDR2 SVGAGI.

The rearrangement links TRBV6-5 to TRBJ2-1, with D possibly matching TRBD2 (6 bases). Looked up from germline, CDR1 is MNHEY and CDR2 is SVGAGI. V lost 4 bases, J lost 9 bases, and 10 bases lay in between. The CDR3 loop spans 12 amino acids. CDR3: CASSSVGGEQFF. CDR3 sequence (DNA): TGTGCCAGCAGTTCCGTCGGGGGTGAGCAGTTCTTC.